The next 11 T cell receptor beta chains were all read from a single sample in a study of breast tumors, draining lymph nodes, adjacent tissues. TCRdb redid the calling of the multiplex PCR reads with MiXCR, one entry per CDR3 protein. The table shows 85,000 to 130,000 distinct CDR3 sequences, with more than 25% occurring only once. Axillary draining lymph nodes of breast cancer patients supplied the node samples. What was sequenced was axillary lymph node tissue. These receptors were collected from a female donor with breast cancer. Some clones in this sample may be carry-over from other donors' samples.

This clonotype was counted many times. The chain carries TRBV19 and TRBJ1-5; 8 bases agree with TRBD1. Per germline, CDR1 LNHDA and CDR2 SQIVND (reference sequence). This CDR3 comprises 16 residues. V was clipped by 7 bases and J by 4 bases; unmatched bases: 12. The CDR3 sequence: CASIETWGQENQPQHF. The CDR3 DNA sequence: TGTGCCAGTATCGAAACCTGGGGACAGGAAAATCAGCCCCAGCATTTT.

This clonotype was found many times. The rearrangement links TRBV28 to TRBJ2-7; 9 bases fit TRBD1. Germline V gene data show CDR1 as MDHEN and CDR2 as SYDVKM. This CDR3 region has 16 residues. The junction had 6 bases not matched to a gene; V was cut back by 3 bases and J by 0 bases. Here the CDR3 reads CASSFARDRASYEQYF. The CDR3 DNA is TGTGCCAGCAGTTTTGCGAGGGACAGGGCCTCCTACGAGCAGTACTTC.

The rearrangement links TRBV7-9 to TRBJ2-3; D unclear. V lost 7 bases and J lost 3, with 8 bases in between. In germline, CDR1 is SEHNR, CDR2 FQNEAQ (reference sequence). This CDR3 has 12 residues. The chain's CDR3 is CASTATTDTQYF. In DNA form, the CDR3 reads TGTGCCAGCACGGCAACGACAGATACGCAGTATTTT. Complete variable domain (other parts from reference TRBV7-9 and TRBJ2-3): DTGVSQNPRHKITKRGQNVTFRCDPISEHNRLYWYRQTLGQGPEFLTYFQNEAQLEKSRLLSDRFSAERPKGSFSTLEIQRTEQGDSAMYLCASTATTDTQYFGPGTRLTVL.

This clonotype was detected many times. A read error may explain this, as a much larger clone is one base away. The V call is TRBV20-1, the J call TRBJ1-2; D unclear. CDR3 length: 12 residues. The V gene's germline CDR1 is DFQATT and CDR2 SNEGSKA (reference sequence). DNA for the CDR3: TGCAGTGCTCCTCGGGCAGTCTATGGCTCCACCTTC. Protein product: CSAPRAVYGSTF.

This clonotype turned up a few times. Since a much larger clone is just one base distant, this may be a read error. The V call is TRBV20-1, the J call TRBJ2-2; either TRBD1 or TRBD2 may fit D (5 bases each). The CDR3 spans 12 residues. The germline CDR1 and CDR2 sequences are DFQATT and SNEGSKA (reference sequence). The CDR3 loop reads CSASEGPGEPFF. The CDR3 nucleotides are TGCAGTGCTAGTGAGGGGCCCGGGGAGCCGTTTTTT.

This clonotype occurred many times. CDR3 in DNA: TGTGCCAGCGGTGGGACAGTGGGGAGCAATCAGCCCCAGCATTTT. Protein product: CASGGTVGSNQPQHF. The chain links TRBV2 to TRBJ1-5; 7 bases map to TRBD1. Germline CDR1 reads SNHLY; CDR2 reads FYNNEI. The CDR3 runs 15 residues. The junction had 8 bases not matched to a gene; V was cut back by 8 bases and J by 1 base.

The table lists this clonotype with many counts. This may be a read error, as it is one base from a much larger clone. This chain connects TRBV9 to TRBJ2-7, with 10 bases matching TRBD2. Germline V gene lookup returns CDR1 SGDLS and CDR2 YYNGEE. CDR3 size: 14 residues. Written as DNA, the CDR3 is TGTGCCAGCAGCGGGGAAGGACTAGCGGACGAGCAGTCCTTC. Translated, it gives CASSGEGLADEQSF.

Remarks on this clonotype: At one end, the junction sequence differs from germline, possibly due to a read error. The chain couples TRBV9 to TRBJ2-2, with a possible D match to TRBD2 (6 bases). This CDR3 has 14 amino acids. Germline lookup yields CDR1 SGDLS and CDR2 YYNGEE. The CDR3 region has the DNA TGTGCCAGCAGCGTAGGGGGGGAAACCGGGGAGCTGTCCTTT. It specifies CASSVGGETGELSF. The full variable domain, completed using reference TRBV9 and TRBJ2-2, is DSGVTQTPKHLITATGQRVTLRCSPRSGDLSVYWYQQSLDQGLQFLIQYYNGEERAKGNILERFSAQQFPDLHSELNLSSLELGDSALYFCASSVGGETGELSFGEGSRLTVL.

As concerns this clonotype: This CDR3 fails to terminate in the conserved phenylalanine or tryptophan, so it likely reflects a read error. The V and J genes are TRBV12-3 or TRBV12-4 and TRBJ1-6; 10 nucleotides agree with TRBD1. Trimming took 5 bases from V and 10 from J; bases not matched to a gene: 14. The CDR3 sequence is 17 residues long. The CDR3: CASSPSAGTGVGSPLHL. The CDR3 region has the DNA TGTGCCAGCAGTCCCTCCGCCGGGACAGGGGTAGGATCACCCCTCCACCTT.

V gene TRBV29-1 combines with J gene TRBJ2-1; TRBD2 matches at 9 bases. This CDR3 has 14 residues. Germline assignment: CDR1 SQVTM and CDR2 ANQGSEA. V shed 4 bases and J 4 bases; nucleotides not matched to a gene: 5. This CDR3 is CSVGREGLYNEQFF. CDR3 nucleotide sequence: TGCAGCGTTGGGCGGGAGGGCCTTTACAATGAGCAGTTCTTC.

This rearrangement joins TRBV25-1 to TRBJ2-5, with a possible D match to TRBD2 (7 bases). Germline CDR1 and CDR2: MGHDK and SYGVNS. The CDR3 is 15 amino acids. V was clipped by 2 bases and J by 5 bases, with 15 bases between them. This CDR3 is CASSEDRGGPETQYF. Written as DNA, the CDR3 is TGTGCCAGCAGTGAAGATAGGGGGGGCCCGGAGACCCAGTACTTC.